The source of this T cell receptor beta chain is a study of OX40 agonist ivuxolimab in advanced cancers. Study-level findings and limits: Partial responders receiving 0.1-3.0 mg/kg showed among the lowest clonal expansion.

Turning to this clone: Its antigen is not identified.

Profiling relied on immunoSEQ multiplex PCR, and the TCRdb table lists in-frame clones only, not all of them. Of roughly 100,000 clones listed, about nine tenths were seen once; the top ten hold roughly 0.5%. Material: CD4+ or CD8+ T cells sorted from blood, obtained in a trial of the OX40 agonist ivuxolimab. The TCR comes from an adult with an advanced solid tumor such as melanoma, head and neck, liver or kidney cancer.

Written as DNA, the CDR3 is TGTGCCAGCAGCCAATCTCCCACAGGGGGGGGCTACAATGAGCAGTTCTTC. Protein: CASSQSPTGGGYNEQFF. The chain is built from TRBV16 and TRBJ2-1; tentatively, D is TRBD1 (8 bases). Germline lookup yields CDR1 KGHSY and CDR2 FQNENV. The CDR3 consists of 17 residues. V shed 0 bases and J shed 3 bases, with 15 bases lying between them.